The 25 T cell receptor beta chains below come from one sample, sequenced in a study of T cells after yellow fever vaccination. TCRdb itself ran the 5' RACE reads through MiXCR, one entry per CDR3 protein. The table lists hundreds of thousands of distinct CDR3 sequences, about a fifth of them singletons. Sequences were derived from PBMCs, sampled less than 25 days after the first yellow fever vaccination. These receptor sequences come from a man aged 18 to 29 who received the YFV17D yellow fever vaccine.

The chain couples TRBV7-2 to TRBJ2-5; 9 bases line up with TRBD2. This CDR3 has 15 amino acids. Germline values: CDR1 SGHTA, CDR2 FQGNSA. V shed 3 bases, J shed 5 bases, and the junction held 7 bases outside the gene matches. The chain's CDR3 is CASSFYSGGWETQYF. Here the CDR3 DNA reads TGTGCCAGCAGCTTTTATAGCGGGGGCTGGGAGACCCAGTACTTC.

J is TRBJ2-2 and V is TRBV4-1; 8 positions agree with TRBD1. Germline loops: CDR1 MGHRA, CDR2 YSYEKL. V shed 3 bases, J shed 1 base, and the junction held 4 bases outside the gene matches. This CDR3 is built from 16 residues. CDR3 sequence reads: CASSQYGTGNTGELFF. The CDR3 DNA reads as TGCGCCAGCAGCCAGTACGGGACAGGGAACACCGGGGAGCTGTTTTTT.

The gene calls are TRBV20-1 and TRBJ2-2; D call uncertain. Per the germline V gene, CDR1 is DFQATT and CDR2 is SNEGSKA (reference sequence). Trimming stripped 0 bases from V and 5 bases from J, with 19 bases between. The CDR3 runs 17 residues. The CDR3 DNA reads TGCAGTGCTAGAGATTACCAAACGGCGTGGGGAACCGGGGAGCTGTTTTTT. This gives the protein CSARDYQTAWGTGELFF.

This clonotype was observed a handful of times. This chain joins TRBV7-3 and TRBJ1-5, with D possibly matching TRBD1 (5 bases). This CDR3 is built from 13 residues. Germline CDR1 reads SGHTA; CDR2 reads FQGTGA. V gave up 6 bases and J gave up 9 bases, with 15 bases separating them. The CDR3 sequence: CASSFGAGRPQHF. DNA of the CDR3: TGTGCCAGCAGTTTTGGGGCGGGTAGGCCCCAGCATTTT. Full variable domain (missing parts from reference TRBV7-3 and TRBJ1-5): GAGVSQTPSNKVTEKGKYVELRCDPISGHTALYWYRQSLGQGPEFLIYFQGTGAADDSGLPNDRFFAVRPEGSVSTLKIQRTERGDSAVYLCASSFGAGRPQHFGDGTRLSIL.

In this sample, this clonotype turned up a few times. The chain combines TRBV7-9 with TRBJ2-1; possibly TRBD2 for D (6 bases). This CDR3 contains 11 residues. V gave up 8 bases and J gave up 9 bases, with 11 bases separating them. The germline V gene has CDR1 SEHNR and CDR2 FQNEAQ (reference sequence). In DNA form, the CDR3 reads TGTGCCAGCTCGGGACTGGCTGAGCAGTTCTTC. Amino acid sequence: CASSGLAEQFF.

This clonotype showed up just a few times. The V call is TRBV19, the J call TRBJ2-5; D tentatively reads TRBD1 or TRBD2 (5 bases each). The germline CDR1 and CDR2 sequences are LNHDA and SQIVND (reference sequence). V lost 4 bases and J lost 3, with 15 bases in between. This CDR3 comprises 15 residues. The DNA for the CDR3 is TGTGCCAGTAGTACCACGGGACGCGGAGAAGAGACCCAGTACTTC. Its translation: CASSTTGRGEETQYF.

This clonotype was detected a few times. This chain uses TRBV12-3 or TRBV12-4 with TRBJ2-1; D is ambiguous. This CDR3 contains 15 residues. V was shortened by 4 bases and J by 4 bases, with 14 bases between the two germline ends. The CDR3 region is CASSSISNSYNEQFF. The CDR3, as DNA: TGTGCCAGCAGTTCCATCTCTAACAGTTACAATGAGCAGTTCTTC.

The chain recombines TRBV4-2 with TRBJ2-1; no definite D call. Deletions cut 1 base from V and 9 bases from J, with 10 bases between. Germline V gives CDR1 LGHNA, CDR2 YNFKEQ. The CDR3 has 13 residues. CDR3 sequence reads: CASSQGELTEQFF. The CDR3 DNA reads TGTGCCAGCAGCCAAGGAGAGCTGACTGAGCAGTTCTTC.

J is TRBJ2-7 and V is TRBV7-9; D not certain. The CDR3 has 15 amino acids. The V and J ends lost 1 base and 2 bases respectively, with 12 bases between them. Germline V gene lookup returns CDR1 SEHNR and CDR2 FQNEAQ (reference sequence). CDR3 sequence: CASSLVSGRPYEQYF. CDR3 coding DNA: TGTGCCAGCAGCTTAGTCTCGGGCAGGCCCTACGAGCAGTACTTC.

This clonotype came up a few times. The chain is built from TRBV10-3 and TRBJ2-2; TRBD1 matches 9 bases. With 6 bases clipped from V and 0 bases from J, the junction kept 2 bases outside the gene matches. The germline gives CDR1 ENHRY, CDR2 SYGVKD. CDR3 length: 15 amino acids. The DNA for the CDR3 is TGTGCCATCAGCCGGGACAGGGCGAACACCGGGGAGCTGTTTTTT. Amino acid sequence: CAISRDRANTGELFF.

This clonotype was counted at least ten times. The chain links TRBV18 to TRBJ2-4, with D hard to call. Trimming pared 3 bases from V and 0 bases from J, leaving 18 bases between. CDR1 is KGHSH and CDR2 is LQKENI in the germline V gene. CDR3 length: 18 residues. The CDR3 bases are TGTGCCAGCTCACCCCTTCGGACGGCCTCCGTAGCCAAAAACATTCAGTACTTC. Translation gives CASSPLRTASVAKNIQYF.

This chain links TRBV15 with TRBJ2-7; D is uncertain. CDR3 length: 13 amino acids. Germline loops: CDR1 LNHNV, CDR2 YYDKDF (reference sequence). V gave up 1 base and J gave up 5 bases, with 9 bases separating them. This chain's CDR3 is CATSRGRTHEQYV. CDR3 bases: TGTGCCACCAGCAGAGGAAGGACCCACGAGCAGTACGTC.

This clonotype was seen only a few times. This chain uses TRBV7-2 with TRBJ2-7; D call uncertain. The CDR3 has 17 amino acids. Trimming shortened V by 3 bases and J by 2 bases, and 20 bases separated the two germline ends. Germline V gene data show CDR1 as SGHTA and CDR2 as FQGNSA. CDR3 residues: CASSFPWTTVQPYEQYF. CDR3 nucleotide sequence: TGTGCCAGCAGCTTCCCATGGACGACCGTGCAACCCTACGAGCAGTACTTC.

The chain has TRBV13 and TRBJ1-1; D is undetermined. Between the trimmed V and J ends, which lost 1 base and 6 bases, there was a span of 6 bases. This CDR3 region has 12 residues. CDR1 is PRHDT, CDR2 FYEKMQ, per germline (reference sequence). The CDR3 DNA is TGTGCCAGCAGCTTAGTCAGCCCTGAAGCTTTCTTT. It codes for CASSLVSPEAFF.

This sequence joins TRBV20-1 and TRBJ2-7; no definite D call. The CDR3 length is 14 residues. CDR1 is DFQATT and CDR2 is SNEGSKA in the germline V gene (reference sequence). The CDR3 sequence: CSARDPPREYVQYV. CDR3 coding DNA: TGCAGTGCTAGAGATCCCCCCCGAGAATACGTGCAGTACGTC.

This clonotype was counted a few times. The chain couples TRBV7-3 to TRBJ2-5, with 10 bases fitting TRBD2. The CDR3 runs to 17 residues. V dropped 5 bases and J dropped 4; count of bases not matched to a gene: 13. In germline, CDR1 is SGHTA, CDR2 FQGTGA. The CDR3 region is CASSPSEDSGGPETQYF. The CDR3 DNA follows: TGTGCCAGCAGCCCTAGCGAAGATAGCGGGGGGCCAGAGACCCAGTACTTC.

The rearrangement joins TRBV25-1 to TRBJ1-2, with D hard to call. The CDR3 is 15 amino acids. Germline V gene lookup returns CDR1 MGHDK and CDR2 SYGVNS. V lost 2 bases and J lost 0, with 10 bases in between. CDR3 coding DNA: TGTGCCAGCAGTGAACCGGGAGGGCCTAACTATGGCTACACCTTC. Its translation: CASSEPGGPNYGYTF.

This clonotype has a handful of counts. The chain combines TRBV25-1 with TRBJ2-1; D is perhaps TRBD1 (6 bases). The V gene's germline CDR1 is MGHDK and CDR2 SYGVNS. With 3 bases removed from V and 0 bases from J, the gap between germline ends came to 15 bases. The CDR3 runs to 17 residues. CDR3 bases: TGTGCCAGCAGTGACCGTAGTACAGGGAGCTCCTACAATGAGCAGTTCTTC. It translates to CASSDRSTGSSYNEQFF.

This clonotype was found many times. The chain joins TRBV12-3 or TRBV12-4 to TRBJ1-2; possible D gene TRBD1, 5 bases. V was trimmed by 4 bases and J by 10 bases, leaving 16 bases between them. There are 13 residues in the CDR3. The CDR3: CASSWGTGIDYTF. The CDR3 region has the DNA TGTGCCAGCAGTTGGGGGACGGGGATCGACTACACCTTC.

This chain uses TRBV6-2 or TRBV6-3 with TRBJ2-6; D is uncertain. The V end was cut by 10 bases, the J end by 1 base, with 11 bases between. Germline V gene sequence: CDR1 MNHEY, CDR2 SVGEGT. CDR3 length equals 14 residues. The CDR3 bases are TGTGCCACCGATCATGGTTCTGGGGCCAACGTCCTGACTTTC. The encoded protein is CATDHGSGANVLTF.

This clonotype was seen a handful of times. The chain recombines TRBV13 with TRBJ1-2; 7 positions agree with TRBD1. V lost 4 bases to trimming and J lost 3 bases; unmatched junction nucleotides: 5. Germline assignment: CDR1 PRHDT and CDR2 FYEKMQ (reference sequence). The CDR3 runs 14 residues. The CDR3 loop is CASSSQGGDYGYTF. DNA for the CDR3: TGTGCCAGCAGCTCTCAGGGGGGTGACTATGGCTACACCTTC.

Of note for this clonotype: Its ends do not fully match the called genes, so a read error is possible. This chain links TRBV7-3 with TRBJ1-6; no clear D gene. Germline V gives CDR1 SGHTA, CDR2 FQGTGA. The CDR3 spans 13 residues. CDR3 nucleotide sequence: TGCATATCCGAGATTATCTCCGGTTCACCCCTCCACTTT. As protein: CISEIISGSPLHF.

The chain uses TRBV10-3 and TRBJ2-7; 7 bases are shared with TRBD2. Looked up from germline, CDR1 is ENHRY and CDR2 is SYGVKD. V shed 3 bases, J shed 6 bases, and the junction held 2 bases outside the gene matches. There are 12 residues in the CDR3. The DNA of the CDR3 is TGTGCCATCAGTGACGGGGGGACCGAGCAGTACTTC. It yields the protein CAISDGGTEQYF.

The rearrangement links TRBV30 to TRBJ2-7; possible D gene TRBD2, 6 bases. The length of the CDR3 is 13 residues. The V and J ends lost 3 bases and 5 bases respectively, with 14 bases between them. Germline V gene data show CDR1 as GTSNPN and CDR2 as SVGIG (reference sequence). CDR3 residues: CAWRTAGTNEQYF. The CDR3 DNA follows: TGTGCCTGGAGAACCGCGGGGACCAACGAGCAGTACTTC. The full variable domain, completed using reference TRBV30 and TRBJ2-7, is SQTIHQWPATLVQPVGSPLSLECTVEGTSNPNLYWYRQAAGRGLQLLFYSVGIGQISSEVPQNLSASRPQDRQFILSSKKLLLSDSGFYLCAWRTAGTNEQYFGPGTRLTVT.

The rearrangement uses TRBV5-1 and TRBJ1-2; no reliable D call. CDR1 SGHRS and CDR2 YFSETQ come from the germline V gene. Deletions cut 2 bases from V and 6 bases from J, with 8 bases between. The CDR3 runs to 12 residues. CDR3 region: CASSFAGNGYTF. CDR3 in DNA: TGCGCCAGCAGCTTTGCGGGTAATGGCTACACCTTC.